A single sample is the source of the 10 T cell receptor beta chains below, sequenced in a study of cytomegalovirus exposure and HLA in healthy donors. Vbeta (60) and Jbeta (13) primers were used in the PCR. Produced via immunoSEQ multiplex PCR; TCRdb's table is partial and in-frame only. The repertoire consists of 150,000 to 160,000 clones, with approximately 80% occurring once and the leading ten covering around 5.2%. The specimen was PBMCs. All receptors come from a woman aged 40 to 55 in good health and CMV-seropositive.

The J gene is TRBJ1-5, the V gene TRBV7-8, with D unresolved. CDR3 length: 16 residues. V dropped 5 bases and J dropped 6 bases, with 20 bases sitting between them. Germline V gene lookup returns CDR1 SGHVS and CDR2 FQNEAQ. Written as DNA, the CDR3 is TGTGCCAGCAGCCGAAGCGGCCGGGGAAACGGTCAGCCCCAGCATTTT. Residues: CASSRSGRGNGQPQHF.

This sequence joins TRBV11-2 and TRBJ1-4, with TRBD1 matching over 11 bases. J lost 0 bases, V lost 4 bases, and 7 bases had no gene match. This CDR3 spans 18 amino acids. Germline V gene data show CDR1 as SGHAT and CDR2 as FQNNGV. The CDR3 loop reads CASSSEWGQGATNEKLFF. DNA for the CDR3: TGTGCCAGCAGCTCAGAGTGGGGACAGGGGGCAACTAATGAAAAACTGTTTTTT. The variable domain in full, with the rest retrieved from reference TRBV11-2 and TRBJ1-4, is EAGVAQSPRYKIIEKRQSVAFWCNPISGHATLYWYQQILGQGPKLLIQFQNNGVVDDSQLPKDRFSAERLKGVDSTLKIQPAKLEDSAVYLCASSSEWGQGATNEKLFFGSGTQLSVL.

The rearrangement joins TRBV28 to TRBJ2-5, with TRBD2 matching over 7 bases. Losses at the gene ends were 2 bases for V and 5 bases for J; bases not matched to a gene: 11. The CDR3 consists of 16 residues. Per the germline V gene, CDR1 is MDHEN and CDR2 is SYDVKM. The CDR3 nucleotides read TGTGCCAGCAGTTTAATGGCGGGAGCGGCGGAGGAGACCCAGTACTTC. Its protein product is CASSLMAGAAEETQYF.

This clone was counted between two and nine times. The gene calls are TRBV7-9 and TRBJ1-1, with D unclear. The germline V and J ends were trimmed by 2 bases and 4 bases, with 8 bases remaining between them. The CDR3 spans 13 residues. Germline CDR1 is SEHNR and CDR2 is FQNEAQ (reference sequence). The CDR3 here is CASSLYSVTEAFF. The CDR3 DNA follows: TGTGCCAGCAGCTTATATTCTGTCACTGAAGCTTTCTTT.

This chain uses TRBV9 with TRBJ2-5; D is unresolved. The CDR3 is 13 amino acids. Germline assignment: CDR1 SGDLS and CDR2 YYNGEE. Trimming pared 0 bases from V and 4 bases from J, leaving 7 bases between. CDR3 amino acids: CASSVGLVETQYF. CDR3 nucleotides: TGTGCCAGCAGCGTAGGGCTAGTAGAGACCCAGTACTTC.

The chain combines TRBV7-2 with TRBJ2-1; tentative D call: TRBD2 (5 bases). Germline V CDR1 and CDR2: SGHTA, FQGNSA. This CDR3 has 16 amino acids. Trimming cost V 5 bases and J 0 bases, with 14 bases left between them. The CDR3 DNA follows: TGTGCCAGCAGCCCCGAAGCTAGCTCCTCCTACAATGAGCAGTTCTTC. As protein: CASSPEASSSYNEQFF.

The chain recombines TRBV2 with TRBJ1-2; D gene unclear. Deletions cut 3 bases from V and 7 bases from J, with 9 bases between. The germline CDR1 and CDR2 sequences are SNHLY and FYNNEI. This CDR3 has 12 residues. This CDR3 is CASSEVTPGYTF. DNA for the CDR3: TGTGCCAGCAGTGAGGTTACTCCTGGCTACACCTTC.

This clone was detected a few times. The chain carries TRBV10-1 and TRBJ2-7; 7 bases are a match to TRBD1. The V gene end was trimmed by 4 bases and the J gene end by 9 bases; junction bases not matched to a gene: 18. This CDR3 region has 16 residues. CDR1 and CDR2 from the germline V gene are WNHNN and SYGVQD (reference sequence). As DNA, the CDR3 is TGCGCCAGCAGTGGGGACAGCCACCGAGCACCGGGTTTGCAGTACTTC. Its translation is CASSGDSHRAPGLQYF.

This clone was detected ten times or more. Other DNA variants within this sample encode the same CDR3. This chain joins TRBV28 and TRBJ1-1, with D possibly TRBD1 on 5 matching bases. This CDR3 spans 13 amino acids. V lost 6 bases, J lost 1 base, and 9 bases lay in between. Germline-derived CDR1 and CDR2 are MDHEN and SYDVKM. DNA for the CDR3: TGTGCCAGCAGCTTTGGACAGAACACTGAAGCTTTCTTT. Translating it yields CASSFGQNTEAFF. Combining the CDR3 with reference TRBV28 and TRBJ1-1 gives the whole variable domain DVKVTQSSRYLVKRTGEKVFLECVQDMDHENMFWYRQDPGLGLRLIYFSYDVKMKEKGDIPEGYSVSREKKERFSLILESASTNQTSMYLCASSFGQNTEAFFGQGTRLTVV.

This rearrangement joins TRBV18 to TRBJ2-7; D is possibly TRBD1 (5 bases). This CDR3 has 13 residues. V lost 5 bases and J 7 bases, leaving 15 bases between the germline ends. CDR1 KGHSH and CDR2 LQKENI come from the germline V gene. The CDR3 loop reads CASSYSGIGEQYF. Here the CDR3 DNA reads TGTGCCAGCTCATATTCAGGGATTGGAGAGCAGTACTTC.